This T cell receptor delta chain stems from a study of Vδ1+ human thymocytes. Study observations and caveats: Thymic TRG and TRD repertoires appeared highly polyclonal, with Gaussian CDR3 length distributions.

Regarding this clone: Its antigen is undetermined.

The template was reverse-transcribed extracted RNA. Pooled V-gene forward primers with one constant-region reverse primer generated the CDR3 amplicons by multiplex PCR. TCRdb ran CATT on the multiplex PCR reads. The data contain about 73,000 delta-chain clones, about 30% of them seen just once; the ten biggest clones take up around 0.3%. CDR1 and CDR2 (germline): TSWWSYY, QGS. The CDR3 consists of 18 residues. V shed 4 bases, J shed 1 base, and the junction held 13 bases outside the gene matches. This clonotype originated in a boy under two years old who had congenital heart surgery. V usage is TRDV1 and J usage is TRDJ1; the match to TRDD3 covers 9 bases. Sequencing used Vdelta1+ gamma-delta thymocytes from the thymus. Sample subset: FACS-sorted CD3+ TCRalphabeta- TCRVdelta1+ TCRVdelta2- thymocytes. CDR3 nucleotide sequence: TGTGCTCTTGGGGCAAACTACTACCTGGGGGATCCCACCGATAAACTCATCTTT. Translating gives CALGANYYLGDPTDKLIF.